These 29 T cell receptor beta chains originate from one sample sequenced in a study of blood T cell repertoires in COVID-19. The repertoire was sequenced with immunoSEQ multiplex PCR; TCRdb's copy has only in-frame clones and lacks some. The sample consists of 200,000 to 250,000 clones, 80% to 90% of them appearing once. Sample: peripheral blood. Source of these receptors: a man aged 25-45 years who had recovered from COVID-19.

V usage is TRBV28 and J usage is TRBJ1-3; 8 positions match TRBD1. The V gene's germline CDR1 is MDHEN and CDR2 SYDVKM. The CDR3 runs 17 residues. V gave up 3 bases and J gave up 1 base; unmatched junction bases: 8. The CDR3 here is CASSFYQGASSGNTIYF. In DNA form, the CDR3 reads TGTGCCAGCAGTTTCTATCAGGGGGCATCGTCTGGAAACACCATATATTTT.

The V and J genes are TRBV5-4 and TRBJ1-4; 9 nucleotides align to TRBD1. The trim removed 4 bases at V and 1 base at J, leaving 2 bases unmatched. CDR3 length: 15 amino acids. Germline V gives CDR1 SGHNT, CDR2 YYREEE (reference sequence). CDR3 nucleotides: TGTGCCAGCAGCCTGGACAGGGGAACTAATGAAAAACTGTTTTTT. Amino acid sequence: CASSLDRGTNEKLFF.

This chain connects TRBV7-6 to TRBJ2-1; a possible D gene is TRBD1 (6 bases). The CDR3 totals 16 residues. The V end was cut by 3 bases, the J end by 4 bases, with 16 bases between. Germline lookup yields CDR1 SGHVS and CDR2 FNYEAQ. CDR3 sequence: CASSFRWGTLYNEQFF. The CDR3 coding sequence is TGTGCCAGCAGCTTTCGTTGGGGGACACTTTACAATGAGCAGTTCTTC. The full variable domain, its missing parts supplied by reference TRBV7-6 and TRBJ2-1, is GAGVSQSPRYKVTKRGQDVALRCDPISGHVSLYWYRQALGQGPEFLTYFNYEAQQDKSGLPNDRFSAERPEGSISTLTIQRTEQRDSAMYRCASSFRWGTLYNEQFFGPGTRLTVL.

This chain uses TRBV18 with TRBJ2-7, with D maybe TRBD2 (5 bases). The CDR3 runs 16 residues. Germline CDR1 is KGHSH and CDR2 is LQKENI. Trimming removed 0 bases at V and 7 bases at J, with 19 bases between. CDR3 amino acids: CASSPPTLLGSGEQYF. For the CDR3, the DNA is TGTGCCAGCTCACCACCCACACTGCTGGGGTCGGGAGAGCAGTACTTC.

V gene TRBV12-3 or TRBV12-4 combines with J gene TRBJ1-4, with D possibly matching TRBD1 (5 bases). CDR3 size: 13 residues. V was shortened by 5 bases and J by 5 bases, with 9 bases between the two germline ends. The CDR3 coding sequence is TGTGCCAGCAGTAGCTACAGGAATGAAAAACTGTTTTTT. Translation: CASSSYRNEKLFF.

The J gene is TRBJ2-5, the V gene TRBV2; perhaps TRBD1 as D (6 bases). CDR3 length: 14 amino acids. With 4 bases removed from V and 5 bases from J, the gap between germline ends came to 14 bases. CDR1 is SNHLY and CDR2 is FYNNEI in the germline V gene. The DNA of the CDR3 is TGTGCCAGCAGTGGTGACAGGCCTCAGGAGACCCAGTACTTC. Translating gives CASSGDRPQETQYF.

The chain combines TRBV5-4 with TRBJ2-1, with a weak D call TRBD1 (6 bases). This CDR3 region has 15 residues. V was trimmed by 4 bases and J by 8 bases, leaving 19 bases between them. From germline, CDR1 is SGHNT and CDR2 YYREEE (reference sequence). CDR3 DNA sequence: TGTGCCAGCAGCCCCACAGGGACGGTTTTCTATGAGCAGTTCTTC. Residues: CASSPTGTVFYEQFF.

The chain uses TRBV9 and TRBJ1-4; 9 positions match TRBD1. This CDR3 is 14 amino acids long. Germline CDR1 and CDR2: SGDLS and YYNGEE. V gave up 4 bases and J gave up 5 bases; unmatched junction bases: 3. The CDR3 region is CASSSDRGNEKLFF. The DNA for the CDR3 is TGTGCCAGCAGCTCTGACAGGGGGAATGAAAAACTGTTTTTT.

The chain joins TRBV3-1 (or the pseudogene TRBV3-2) to TRBJ1-2; 8 positions agree with TRBD1. Looked up from germline, CDR1 is LGHDT and CDR2 is YNNKEL (reference sequence). The CDR3 contains 13 residues. The V and J ends lost 1 base and 8 bases, in that order; junction bases with no gene match: 3. This CDR3 is CASSQGPGGGYTF. CDR3 coding DNA: TGTGCCAGCAGCCAAGGTCCAGGGGGCGGCTACACCTTC.

The chain links TRBV18 to TRBJ1-1, with 7 bases identical to TRBD1. V trimming: 5 bases; J trimming: 3 bases; junction bases outside the gene matches: 6. The germline CDR1 and CDR2 sequences are KGHSH and LQKENI. The CDR3 has 14 amino acids. CDR3 DNA: TGTGCCAGCTCAACCCAAGGACAGGACACTGAAGCTTTCTTT. Encoded protein: CASSTQGQDTEAFF.

V gene TRBV19 combines with J gene TRBJ1-6; TRBD1 aligns across 7 bases. J lost 14 bases, V lost 5 bases, and 15 bases had no gene match. Germline CDR1 reads LNHDA; CDR2 reads SQIVND (reference sequence). CDR3 size: 15 residues. CDR3 DNA sequence: TGTGCCAGTAGTTCGGGACAGCCCCACTTGTTCGCCCTCCACTTT. It is translated as CASSSGQPHLFALHF.

This rearrangement joins TRBV15 to TRBJ2-1, with D possibly TRBD2 on 6 matching bases. The CDR3 consists of 11 residues. Deletions cut 5 bases from V and 8 bases from J, with 7 bases between. Per the germline V gene, CDR1 is LNHNV and CDR2 is YYDKDF (reference sequence). For the CDR3, the DNA is TGTGCCACCAGCTGGGGGGATGAGCAGTTCTTC. It codes for CATSWGDEQFF.

This chain links TRBV29-1 with TRBJ1-4; 7 bases agree with TRBD1. Germline lookup yields CDR1 SQVTM and CDR2 ANQGSEA. V lost 5 bases and J lost 3; bases outside the gene matches: 3. The CDR3 is 13 residues long. The CDR3 spells CSVTGTANEKLFF. CDR3 sequence (DNA): TGCAGCGTTACCGGGACAGCTAATGAAAAACTGTTTTTT.

The V gene is TRBV27, the J gene TRBJ2-7, with TRBD2 matching 8 bases. Trimming removed 4 bases from V and 5 bases from J; junction bases left unmatched: 25. Germline-derived CDR1 and CDR2 are MNHEY and SMNVEV (reference sequence). The CDR3 is made up of 20 amino acids. The chain's CDR3 is CASSSTTGGSGLPRPDEQYF. CDR3 coding DNA: TGTGCCAGCAGTTCTACAACGGGGGGGTCTGGCTTGCCCCGACCGGACGAGCAGTACTTC.

This clone was observed a handful of times. Other DNA sequences within the sample encode an identical CDR3. The rearrangement uses TRBV10-1 and TRBJ1-6, with a possible D match to TRBD1 (6 bases). V lost 0 bases, J lost 7 bases, and 10 bases lay in between. CDR1 and CDR2 from the germline V gene are WNHNN and SYGVQD (reference sequence). The CDR3 sequence is 15 residues long. The CDR3 nucleotides are TGCGCCAGCAGTGAGTCCCGGACAGAGAATTCACCCCTCCACTTT. Its protein is CASSESRTENSPLHF.

The chain is built from TRBV5-4 and TRBJ2-3; a weak D match, TRBD2 (6 bases). Trimming cost V 3 bases and J 5 bases, with 16 bases left between them. CDR3 length equals 15 residues. Germline CDR1 SGHNT, CDR2 YYREEE (reference sequence). CDR3 DNA: TGTGCCAGCAGCTCTGCGGGGTCGGGTAGAGATACGCAGTATTTT. Protein: CASSSAGSGRDTQYF. The variable domain in full, completed from reference TRBV5-4 and TRBJ2-3, reads ETGVTQSPTHLIKTRGQQVTLRCSSQSGHNTVSWYQQALGQGPQFIFQYYREEENGRGNFPPRFSGLQFPNYSSELNVNALELDDSALYLCASSSAGSGRDTQYFGPGTRLTVL.

In DNA, the CDR3 is TGTGCCAGCAGCCGAGGACCAGCGGCGCAGTATTTT. It encodes CASSRGPAAQYF. The V call is TRBV7-2, the J call TRBJ2-3; D possibly corresponds to TRBD2 (5 bases). Germline V CDR1 and CDR2: SGHTA, FQGNSA. The V end was cut by 5 bases, the J end by 10 bases, with 13 bases between. The CDR3 is made up of 12 amino acids.

The V and J genes are TRBV11-2 and TRBJ2-5; D is unresolved. The CDR3 length is 11 residues. Trimming stripped 5 bases from V and 1 base from J, with 2 bases between. Germline V gene data show CDR1 as SGHAT and CDR2 as FQNNGV. The CDR3 here is CASSRQETQYF. The CDR3, as DNA: TGTGCCAGCAGCCGCCAAGAGACCCAGTACTTC.

The chain combines TRBV29-1 with TRBJ2-1; 7 bases fit TRBD1. The CDR3 length is 14 residues. The germline gives CDR1 SQVTM, CDR2 ANQGSEA. The ends lost 2 bases at V and 6 bases at J; junction bases unmatched: 7. The CDR3 DNA is TGCAGCGTTGAAAGGACAGGCTTTTTCAATGAGCAGTTCTTC. Translated, it gives CSVERTGFFNEQFF.

The rearrangement joins TRBV10-3 to TRBJ2-7; TRBD1 matches at 7 bases. The CDR3 has 13 residues. Unmatched junction bases numbered 6, after V lost 7 bases and J lost 3 bases. Germline lookup yields CDR1 ENHRY and CDR2 SYGVKD. The chain's CDR3 is CAITGQAYYEQYF. The CDR3 bases are TGTGCCATCACTGGACAGGCTTACTACGAGCAGTACTTC.

This clone was seen more than once but under ten times. The gene calls are TRBV28 and TRBJ1-3; D not resolved. Per the germline V gene, CDR1 is MDHEN and CDR2 is SYDVKM. V lost 3 bases, J lost 4 bases, and 13 bases lay in between. The CDR3 is made up of 15 amino acids. The CDR3 here is CASSFPLQMGNTIYF. The CDR3, as DNA: TGTGCCAGCAGTTTTCCATTACAAATGGGAAACACCATATATTTT.

The J gene is TRBJ1-5, the V gene TRBV7-6; TRBD1 aligns across 7 bases. CDR1 is SGHVS, CDR2 FNYEAQ, per germline. The CDR3 loop spans 16 amino acids. V shed 3 bases and J 7 bases; nucleotides not matched to a gene: 12. CDR3 protein: CASSLGAGGKIQPQHF. CDR3 coding DNA: TGTGCCAGCAGCTTGGGGGCAGGGGGGAAGATACAGCCCCAGCATTTT.

This rearrangement joins TRBV29-1 to TRBJ1-5, with TRBD1 identical over 7 bases. V lost 4 bases to trimming and J lost 1 base; unmatched junction nucleotides: 10. This CDR3 is built from 16 residues. Germline V lookup: CDR1 SQVTM, CDR2 ANQGSEA. The CDR3 sequence is CSVGLGQAGSNQPQHF. The DNA of the CDR3 is TGCAGCGTTGGCCTTGGACAGGCTGGCAGCAATCAGCCCCAGCATTTT.

The chain carries TRBV6-5 and TRBJ1-6; a weak D match, TRBD1 (5 bases). V shed 2 bases and J shed 10 bases, with 15 bases lying between them. This CDR3 has 15 residues. Germline V gene sequence: CDR1 MNHEY, CDR2 SVGAGI. The CDR3 sequence is CASSYPPQGASPLHF. CDR3 nucleotides: TGTGCCAGCAGTTACCCCCCCCAGGGTGCATCACCCCTCCACTTT.

J is TRBJ2-1 and V is TRBV27; TRBD2 matches at 8 bases. The length of the CDR3 is 15 residues. Trimming took 3 bases from V and 10 from J; bases not matched to a gene: 11. CDR1 MNHEY and CDR2 SMNVEV come from the germline V gene (reference sequence). CDR3: CASSFPGGAFREQFF. As DNA, the CDR3 is TGTGCCAGCAGTTTCCCCGGGGGGGCCTTTAGAGAGCAGTTCTTC.

V and J are TRBV6-5 and TRBJ2-1, with TRBD1 matching over 7 bases. V lost 5 bases and J lost 3; bases outside the gene matches: 4. The CDR3 contains 14 residues. Germline CDR1 is MNHEY and CDR2 is SVGAGI. This chain's CDR3 is CASSQRDSYNEQFF. DNA of the CDR3: TGTGCCAGCAGTCAACGGGACAGCTACAATGAGCAGTTCTTC.

J is TRBJ2-7 and V is TRBV7-9, with D possibly matching TRBD1 (5 bases). Germline lookup yields CDR1 SEHNR and CDR2 FQNEAQ (reference sequence). V dropped 4 bases and J dropped 5 bases, with 12 bases sitting between them. CDR3 size: 13 residues. In nucleotides, the CDR3 is TGTGCCAGCAGCTCCGCGCCAGGGAACGAGCAGTACTTC. It encodes CASSSAPGNEQYF.

The chain recombines TRBV3-1 (or the pseudogene TRBV3-2) with TRBJ1-6; D ambiguous. Looked up from germline, CDR1 is LGHDT and CDR2 is YNNKEL (reference sequence). Trimming took 4 bases from V and 9 from J, leaving 22 bases between them. This CDR3 has 17 amino acids. CDR3 nucleotide sequence: TGTGCCAGCAGCCCGAAGGAGGGCCCTCCTAAGGGTTCACCCCTCCACTTT. As protein: CASSPKEGPPKGSPLHF.

The chain has TRBV5-1 and TRBJ1-6; D is possibly TRBD1 (6 bases). Germline CDR1 reads SGHRS; CDR2 reads YFSETQ. V shed 2 bases and J shed 7 bases, with 16 bases lying between them. The length of the CDR3 is 16 residues. The DNA of the CDR3 is TGCGCCAGCAGCTTCTCGGGGGGCTCAGGGAATTCACCCCTCCACTTT. Protein: CASSFSGGSGNSPLHF.